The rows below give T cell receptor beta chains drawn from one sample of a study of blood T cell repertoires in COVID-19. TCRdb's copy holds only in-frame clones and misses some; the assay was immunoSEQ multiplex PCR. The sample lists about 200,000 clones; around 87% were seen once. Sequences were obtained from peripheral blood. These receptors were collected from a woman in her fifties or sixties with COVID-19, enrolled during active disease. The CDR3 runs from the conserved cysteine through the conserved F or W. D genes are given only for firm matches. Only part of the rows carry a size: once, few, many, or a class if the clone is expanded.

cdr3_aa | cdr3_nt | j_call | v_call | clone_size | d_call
CASSLVPRGASGANVLTF | TGTGCCAGCAGCTTAGTACCCCGGGGGGCCTCTGGGGCCAACGTCCTGACTTTC | TRBJ2-6 | TRBV7-2 | once | -
CASSPGGRETQYF | TGTGCCAGCAGTCCAGGGGGGAGGGAGACCCAGTACTTC | TRBJ2-5 | TRBV27 | - | -
CASSRTSGDPGANVLTF | TGTGCCAGCAGCCGGACTAGCGGAGACCCTGGGGCCAACGTCCTGACTTTC | TRBJ2-6 | TRBV7-9 | - | TRBD2
CASSLYRGRETQYF | TGCGCCAGCAGCTTGTACAGGGGGAGAGAGACCCAGTACTTC | TRBJ2-5 | TRBV5-1 | - | TRBD1
CASSPSRGMNSPLHF | TGTGCCAGCAGTCCCTCAAGGGGTATGAATTCACCCCTCCACTTT | TRBJ1-6 | TRBV25-1 | - | -
CASRHLGGGADTQYF | TGTGCCAGCAGACATCTAGGGGGAGGGGCAGATACGCAGTATTTT | TRBJ2-3 | TRBV27 | - | -
CAWSVLQGRNGQFF | TGTGCCTGGAGTGTACTACAGGGACGAAACGGGCAGTTCTTC | TRBJ2-1 | TRBV30 | - | -
CASSIRQGRWSEAFF | TGTGCCAGCAGTATCCGACAGGGCCGATGGAGTGAAGCTTTCTTT | TRBJ1-1 | TRBV27 | - | TRBD1
CASKTGASGNTIYF | TGTGCCAGCAAGACAGGGGCATCTGGAAACACCATATATTTT | TRBJ1-3 | TRBV6-5 | - | TRBD1
CARMGLAASTDTQYF | TGCGCCAGGATGGGACTAGCGGCTAGCACAGATACGCAGTATTTT | TRBJ2-3 | TRBV5-1 | - | TRBD2
CASSPAGGFTIYF | TGTGCCAGCAGCCCGGCGGGAGGGTTCACCATATATTTT | TRBJ1-3 | TRBV5-6 | - | -
CASSERDRAADTQYF | TGTGCCAGCAGTGAGAGGGACAGGGCCGCAGATACGCAGTATTTT | TRBJ2-3 | TRBV2 | once | TRBD1
CASSYGQGRSQPQHF | TGTGCCAGCAGTTACGGGCAGGGAAGGAGTCAGCCCCAGCATTTT | TRBJ1-5 | TRBV6-5 | - | -
CASSSGMVNTEAFF | TGCGCCAGCAGCTCGGGGATGGTGAACACTGAAGCTTTCTTT | TRBJ1-1 | TRBV5-1 | - | -
CASAGGTGDSGANVLTF | TGCGCCAGCGCGGGTGGGACAGGGGATTCTGGGGCCAACGTCCTGACTTTC | TRBJ2-6 | TRBV5-1 | - | TRBD1
CATSAPYGGTGANVLTF | TGTGCCACCAGTGCCCCTTACGGAGGGACTGGGGCCAACGTCCTGACTTTC | TRBJ2-6 | TRBV24-1 | - | -
CAWSPRWTPNSPLHF | TGTGCCTGGAGTCCTCGCTGGACACCTAATTCACCCCTCCACTTT | TRBJ1-6 | TRBV30 | once | -
CASSLSSGQHRTDTQYF | TGTGCCAGCAGCTTATCGAGTGGACAGCACCGCACAGATACGCAGTATTTT | TRBJ2-3 | TRBV7-6 | - | -
CASSTRGSNQPQHF | TGTGCCAGCAGCACCAGGGGGAGCAATCAGCCCCAGCATTTT | TRBJ1-5 | TRBV2 | - | TRBD1
CASRGQGDRRGTQYF | TGTGCCAGCAGGGGTCAGGGGGACCGTCGGGGGACCCAGTACTTC | TRBJ2-5 | TRBV6-5 | - | TRBD1
CASSFYDRVSNQPQHF | TGTGCCAGCAGTTTCTATGACAGGGTGAGCAATCAGCCCCAGCATTTT | TRBJ1-5 | TRBV28 | - | TRBD1
CADGGAYGYTF | TGTGCCGACGGGGGGGCCTATGGCTACACCTTC | TRBJ1-2 | TRBV6-5 | - | -
CASTGAGNTIYF | TGTGCCAGCACAGGTGCAGGAAACACCATATATTTT | TRBJ1-3 | TRBV6-5 | - | -
CASSLGGLAGLTGELFF | TGTGCCAGCAGCTTGGGGGGACTAGCGGGGTTAACCGGGGAGCTGTTTTTT | TRBJ2-2 | TRBV5-6 | - | TRBD2
CASSQEGQLETQYF | TGCGCCAGCAGCCAAGAGGGGCAGCTAGAGACCCAGTACTTC | TRBJ2-5 | TRBV4-1 | - | -
CASLGTVGNTQYF | TGTGCCAGCCTAGGGACAGTCGGAAATACGCAGTATTTT | TRBJ2-3 | TRBV6-5 | - | TRBD1
CAWRMQGAKYGYTF | TGTGCCTGGAGGATGCAGGGGGCGAAGTATGGCTACACCTTC | TRBJ1-2 | TRBV30 | - | TRBD1
CASGLVLDRGTGELFF | TGTGCTAGTGGTTTGGTACTTGATAGGGGGACCGGGGAGCTGTTTTTT | TRBJ2-2 | TRBV12-5 | - | -
CASRTVGARAGYTF | TGTGCCAGCAGGACGGTGGGGGCGCGGGCTGGCTACACCTTC | TRBJ1-2 | TRBV6-1 | - | -
CASSSMGGAHEQFF | TGTGCCAGCAGCTCGATGGGAGGGGCCCATGAGCAGTTCTTC | TRBJ2-1 | TRBV7-9 | - | TRBD2
CASSDRGSITSPLHF | TGTGCCAGCTCAGATCGAGGTTCTATAACTTCACCCCTCCACTTT | TRBJ1-6 | TRBV18 | - | -
CASSLRSGSTEAFF | TGTGCCAGCAGCTTGAGATCCGGGTCAACTGAAGCTTTCTTT | TRBJ1-1 | TRBV7-2 | - | -
CAISGGDGVNTDTQYF | TGTGCCATCAGTGGTGGAGACGGGGTGAACACAGATACGCAGTATTTT | TRBJ2-3 | TRBV10-3 | - | -
CASSPGGGRLYGYTF | TGTGCCAGCAGCCCAGGGGGCGGCAGACTATATGGCTACACCTTC | TRBJ1-2 | TRBV7-2 | - | TRBD1
CASTERSTDTQYF | TGTGCCAGTACCGAGAGGAGCACAGATACGCAGTATTTT | TRBJ2-3 | TRBV19 | - | -
CASSSVQETQYF | TGTGCCAGCAGTTCTGTCCAAGAGACCCAGTACTTC | TRBJ2-5 | TRBV28 | - | -
CASSLKGAETQYF | TGCGCCAGCAGCTTGAAGGGGGCAGAGACCCAGTACTTC | TRBJ2-5 | TRBV5-1 | - | TRBD1
CASARDRGSSPLHF | TGTGCCAGCGCTCGGGACAGGGGTAGTTCACCCCTCCACTTT | TRBJ1-6 | TRBV6-4 | - | TRBD1
CASSIPGQIFSGNTIYF | TGTGCCAGTAGTATACCGGGACAGATCTTCTCTGGAAACACCATATATTTT | TRBJ1-3 | TRBV19 | - | TRBD1
CASSPLGTEAFF | TGTGCCAGCAGCCCCCTCGGGACTGAAGCTTTCTTT | TRBJ1-1 | TRBV7-6 | - | -
CASSPRGGGDNQPQHF | TGTGCCAGTAGCCCCCGAGGGGGTGGCGACAATCAGCCCCAGCATTTT | TRBJ1-5 | TRBV19 | - | -
CASSARGADTQYF | TGCGCCAGCAGTGCCAGGGGTGCAGATACGCAGTATTTT | TRBJ2-3 | TRBV5-1 | - | -
CASSYQGLNTEAFF | TGTGCCAGCAGTTACCAGGGGCTAAACACTGAAGCTTTCTTT | TRBJ1-1 | TRBV6-5 | few | -
CASSLDGWTGELFF | TGTGCCAGCAGCTTGGACGGTTGGACCGGGGAGCTGTTTTTT | TRBJ2-2 | TRBV5-5 | once | -
CASSLQGNQPQHF | TGTGCCAGCAGCTTGCAGGGTAATCAGCCCCAGCATTTT | TRBJ1-5 | TRBV7-9 | - | -
CAISSPRGEQFF | TGTGCCATCTCGTCCCCACGGGGTGAGCAGTTCTTC | TRBJ2-1 | TRBV7-9 | - | -
CASWGGETQYF | TGCGCCAGCTGGGGGGGGGAGACCCAGTACTTC | TRBJ2-5 | TRBV10-2 | - | TRBD2
CASSPMNTEAFF | TGTGCCAGCAGCCCAATGAACACTGAAGCTTTCTTT | TRBJ1-1 | TRBV7-2 | - | -
CAWSSGTGDEKLFF | TGTGCCTGGAGTTCCGGGACAGGGGATGAAAAACTGTTTTTT | TRBJ1-4 | TRBV30 | - | TRBD1